This T cell receptor (beta chain) stems from a study of T cells in Graves' hyperthyroidism and ophthalmopathy. Researchers amplified the TCR beta CDR3 regions from RNA transcripts. First-round RT-PCR targeting the TCR CDR3 was performed with the HTBI primer set. Each CDR3 protein gets one entry after TCRdb re-called the multiplex PCR reads with MiXCR. Among about 500,000 distinct CDR3 sequences, 16% were seen once, and the ten largest hold 18%. Uncontrolled infection, other autoimmune disease, pregnancy or lactation excluded patients. Diagnoses used clinical symptoms, serum thyroxine and TRAb, thyroid ultrasound and orbital computed tomography. Study conclusions and caveats: Researchers found most expanded thyroid clonotypes above 0.001 in blood as well. It was a median about 6.5 months before onset that the model predicted ophthalmopathy.

For this clonotype: Its specificity is not known.

This TCR was recovered from a woman aged 18-30 years with Graves' hyperthyroidism. Sequenced material: blood.

CDR3 DNA: TGTGCCAGCAGCTTGGAGGGGGATCAGCAGCAGCCCCAGCATTTT. Protein: CASSLEGDQQQPQHF. The rearrangement links TRBV5-6 to TRBJ1-5; the D gene is possibly TRBD1 (6 bases). V gave up 0 bases and J gave up 7 bases, with 14 bases separating them. The CDR3 consists of 15 residues. From germline, CDR1 is SGHDT and CDR2 YYEEEE.